A selection of T cell receptor beta chains follows, all from one sample in a study of PD-1 blockade in mismatch repair-deficient tumors. TCRdb keeps only in-frame clones here, not all; method: immunoSEQ multiplex PCR. The data show 75,000 to 80,000 clones, with roughly 80% seen just once and approximately 5.1% held by the top ten. The sequencing used peripheral blood, collected 44 weeks after starting pembrolizumab. The receptors stem from an adult with mismatch repair-deficient cancer. The CDR3 runs from the conserved cysteine through the conserved F or W. A D gene is named only where the DNA matches it firmly. The listing skips clone size in some rows; elsewhere it reads once, few, many or a size class.

CDR3 protein: CASRDRASGYGYTF
CDR3 DNA: TGTGCCAGCAGGGACAGGGCCTCCGGGTATGGCTACACCTTC
J gene: TRBJ1-2
CDR3 length: 14
clone size: -
V gene: TRBV6-1
D gene: TRBD1

CDR3 protein: CASSPTGPAGEQYF
CDR3 DNA: TGTGCCAGCAGCCCGACAGGGCCAGCGGGGGAGCAGTACTTC
J gene: TRBJ2-7
CDR3 length: 14
clone size: -
V gene: TRBV14
D gene: -

CDR3 protein: CACRQSSYEQYF
CDR3 DNA: TGTGCCTGCCGTCAAAGCTCCTACGAGCAGTACTTC
J gene: TRBJ2-7
CDR3 length: 12
clone size: -
V gene: TRBV30
D gene: -

CDR3 protein: CASSAPETRRNEQYF
CDR3 DNA: TGTGCCAGCAGTGCCCCTGAGACACGGAGGAACGAGCAGTACTTC
J gene: TRBJ2-7
CDR3 length: 15
clone size: -
V gene: TRBV25-1
D gene: -

CDR3 protein: CASSQPRTEYTDTQYF
CDR3 DNA: TGTGCCAGCAGTCAGCCCCGGACAGAATACACAGATACGCAGTATTTT
J gene: TRBJ2-3
CDR3 length: 16
clone size: -
V gene: TRBV25-1
D gene: -

CDR3 protein: CASSAHSGQGGSGIQYF
CDR3 DNA: TGTGCCAGCAGTGCTCACTCCGGACAGGGGGGGTCAGGCATTCAGTACTTC
J gene: TRBJ2-4
CDR3 length: 17
clone size: -
V gene: TRBV25-1
D gene: TRBD1

CDR3 protein: CASSLGGRAYEQYF
CDR3 DNA: TGTGCCAGCAGCTTGGGCGGGAGGGCCTACGAGCAGTACTTC
J gene: TRBJ2-7
CDR3 length: 14
clone size: -
V gene: TRBV7-9
D gene: TRBD2

CDR3 protein: CASSLGTSGYNEQFF
CDR3 DNA: TGTGCCAGCAGCTTAGGGACTAGCGGCTACAATGAGCAGTTCTTC
J gene: TRBJ2-1
CDR3 length: 15
clone size: -
V gene: TRBV13
D gene: TRBD2

CDR3 protein: CSVPGGGNTEAFF
CDR3 DNA: TGCAGCGTCCCCGGGGGTGGCAACACTGAAGCTTTCTTT
J gene: TRBJ1-1
CDR3 length: 13
clone size: -
V gene: TRBV29-1
D gene: -

CDR3 protein: CASTPTGSYEQYF
CDR3 DNA: TGTGCCAGTACACCGACAGGATCCTACGAGCAGTACTTC
J gene: TRBJ2-7
CDR3 length: 13
clone size: -
V gene: TRBV19
D gene: -

CDR3 protein: CASSPLSSGTYGYTF
CDR3 DNA: TGTGCCAGCTCACCACTATCGTCAGGTACCTATGGCTACACCTTC
J gene: TRBJ1-2
CDR3 length: 15
clone size: few
V gene: TRBV18
D gene: -

CDR3 protein: CASSQGSTDTQYF
CDR3 DNA: TGTGCCAGCTCTCAGGGGAGCACAGATACGCAGTATTTT
J gene: TRBJ2-3
CDR3 length: 13
clone size: once
V gene: TRBV7-9
D gene: -

CDR3 protein: CASQDRDPPQHF
CDR3 DNA: TGTGCCAGCCAGGACAGGGACCCGCCCCAGCATTTT
J gene: TRBJ1-5
CDR3 length: 12
clone size: -
V gene: TRBV19
D gene: TRBD1

CDR3 protein: CASSGTSGRVQETQYF
CDR3 DNA: TGTGCCAGCAGCGGGACTAGCGGGAGGGTCCAAGAGACCCAGTACTTC
J gene: TRBJ2-5
CDR3 length: 16
clone size: -
V gene: TRBV7-9
D gene: TRBD2

CDR3 protein: CASSPPGTTVSSYEQYF
CDR3 DNA: TGTGCCAGCTCACCACCGGGTACCACGGTAAGCTCCTACGAGCAGTACTTC
J gene: TRBJ2-7
CDR3 length: 17
clone size: few
V gene: TRBV18
D gene: -

CDR3 protein: CASSTSSGRYNEQFF
CDR3 DNA: TGTGCCAGCAGCACGTCTAGCGGGCGATACAATGAGCAGTTCTTC
J gene: TRBJ2-1
CDR3 length: 15
clone size: -
V gene: TRBV27
D gene: TRBD2

CDR3 protein: CAISESGTAGNEQFF
CDR3 DNA: TGTGCCATCAGTGAGTCAGGGACGGCAGGCAATGAGCAGTTCTTC
J gene: TRBJ2-1
CDR3 length: 15
clone size: -
V gene: TRBV10-3
D gene: -

CDR3 protein: CASSYIGTGRQYF
CDR3 DNA: TGTGCCAGCAGTTACATCGGGACAGGGCGTCAGTACTTC
J gene: TRBJ2-7
CDR3 length: 13
clone size: -
V gene: TRBV6-6
D gene: TRBD1

CDR3 protein: CASSFRGAEKLFF
CDR3 DNA: TGTGCCAGCAGCTTTAGGGGCGCTGAAAAACTGTTTTTT
J gene: TRBJ1-4
CDR3 length: 13
clone size: -
V gene: TRBV11-2
D gene: -

CDR3 protein: CASSMGYEQYF
CDR3 DNA: TGTGCCAGCAGTATGGGGTACGAGCAGTACTTC
J gene: TRBJ2-7
CDR3 length: 11
clone size: few
V gene: TRBV5-4
D gene: -

CDR3 protein: CASSDSGGWTYGYTF
CDR3 DNA: TGTGCCAGTAGTGACTCGGGGGGCTGGACCTATGGCTACACCTTC
J gene: TRBJ1-2
CDR3 length: 15
clone size: -
V gene: TRBV19
D gene: -

CDR3 protein: CASSEGQGNTIYF
CDR3 DNA: TGTGCCAGCAGTGAAGGACAGGGAAACACCATATATTTT
J gene: TRBJ1-3
CDR3 length: 13
clone size: -
V gene: TRBV6-1
D gene: -

CDR3 protein: CASSSRDRGRWEQYF
CDR3 DNA: TGTGCCAGCAGCTCCAGGGACAGGGGGCGCTGGGAGCAGTACTTC
J gene: TRBJ2-7
CDR3 length: 15
clone size: -
V gene: TRBV7-9
D gene: TRBD1

CDR3 protein: CASSFAGYEQYF
CDR3 DNA: TGTGCCAGCAGCTTTGCGGGGTACGAGCAGTACTTC
J gene: TRBJ2-7
CDR3 length: 12
clone size: -
V gene: TRBV11-2
D gene: -

CDR3 protein: CASSLFGGSEAFF
CDR3 DNA: TGTGCCAGCAGTTTATTTGGCGGGTCAGAAGCTTTCTTT
J gene: TRBJ1-1
CDR3 length: 13
clone size: once
V gene: TRBV27
D gene: -

CDR3 protein: CASSLAISGNTIYF
CDR3 DNA: TGTGCCAGCAGCTTGGCCATCTCTGGAAACACCATATATTTT
J gene: TRBJ1-3
CDR3 length: 14
clone size: -
V gene: TRBV5-8
D gene: -

CDR3 protein: CASSPSAGLIQYF
CDR3 DNA: TGTGCCAGCAGCCCCTCGGCGGGGCTCATTCAGTACTTC
J gene: TRBJ2-4
CDR3 length: 13
clone size: once
V gene: TRBV6-1
D gene: -

CDR3 protein: CSVEGQGADTQYF
CDR3 DNA: TGCAGCGTTGAGGGACAGGGCGCAGATACGCAGTATTTT
J gene: TRBJ2-3
CDR3 length: 13
clone size: -
V gene: TRBV29-1
D gene: TRBD1

CDR3 protein: CASRAGGPSGELFF
CDR3 DNA: TGTGCCAGTAGAGCGGGAGGGCCATCCGGGGAGCTGTTTTTT
J gene: TRBJ2-2
CDR3 length: 14
clone size: -
V gene: TRBV19
D gene: TRBD2

CDR3 protein: CASSLVRSGEQFF
CDR3 DNA: TGTGCCAGCAGCTTAGTACGGAGCGGGGAGCAGTTCTTC
J gene: TRBJ2-1
CDR3 length: 13
clone size: -
V gene: TRBV11-3
D gene: -

CDR3 protein: CASSMSPPGNTEAFF
CDR3 DNA: TGTGCCAGTAGTATGTCGCCCCCGGGGAACACTGAAGCTTTCTTT
J gene: TRBJ1-1
CDR3 length: 15
clone size: -
V gene: TRBV19
D gene: -

CDR3 protein: CASSSGMQGSSGNTIYF
CDR3 DNA: TGTGCCAGCAGCTCAGGCATGCAGGGGAGCTCTGGAAACACCATATATTTT
J gene: TRBJ1-3
CDR3 length: 17
clone size: -
V gene: TRBV7-2
D gene: -

CDR3 protein: CASSLDPRGYSNQPQHF
CDR3 DNA: TGCGCCAGCAGCTTGGACCCCAGGGGATATAGCAATCAGCCCCAGCATTTT
J gene: TRBJ1-5
CDR3 length: 17
clone size: once
V gene: TRBV5-1
D gene: -

CDR3 protein: CASQKGGATDTQYF
CDR3 DNA: TGTGCCTCTCAAAAGGGGGGGGCCACAGATACGCAGTATTTT
J gene: TRBJ2-3
CDR3 length: 14
clone size: -
V gene: TRBV9
D gene: -

CDR3 protein: CASSLADGGNTQYF
CDR3 DNA: TGTGCCAGCAGCTTAGCGGACGGTGGCAATACGCAGTATTTT
J gene: TRBJ2-3
CDR3 length: 14
clone size: -
V gene: TRBV7-6
D gene: -

CDR3 protein: CASKWGGQASNQPQHF
CDR3 DNA: TGTGCCAGTAAGTGGGGAGGGCAGGCTAGCAATCAGCCCCAGCATTTT
J gene: TRBJ1-5
CDR3 length: 16
clone size: -
V gene: TRBV19
D gene: -

CDR3 protein: CASSLTGGMYYNEQFF
CDR3 DNA: TGCGCCAGCAGCTTAACAGGGGGAATGTACTACAATGAGCAGTTCTTC
J gene: TRBJ2-1
CDR3 length: 16
clone size: -
V gene: TRBV5-1
D gene: TRBD1

CDR3 protein: CASSLIRGRGHEQYF
CDR3 DNA: TGTGCCAGCAGCTTGATCCGGGGGCGGGGGCACGAGCAGTACTTC
J gene: TRBJ2-7
CDR3 length: 15
clone size: many
V gene: TRBV5-8
D gene: -

CDR3 protein: CASSPDSGVGWTEAFF
CDR3 DNA: TGTGCCAGCTCACCCGATTCGGGGGTCGGTTGGACTGAAGCTTTCTTT
J gene: TRBJ1-1
CDR3 length: 16
clone size: once
V gene: TRBV18
D gene: -

CDR3 protein: CASSPRTSGATDTQYF
CDR3 DNA: TGCGCCAGCAGCCCCCGGACTAGCGGGGCCACAGATACGCAGTATTTT
J gene: TRBJ2-3
CDR3 length: 16
clone size: -
V gene: TRBV5-1
D gene: TRBD2

CDR3 protein: CASSLAGLAGGSETQYF
CDR3 DNA: TGCGCCAGCAGCTTGGCTGGACTAGCGGGAGGGTCGGAGACCCAGTACTTC
J gene: TRBJ2-5
CDR3 length: 17
clone size: -
V gene: TRBV5-1
D gene: TRBD2

CDR3 protein: CASSQAGRGSETQYF
CDR3 DNA: TGTGCCAGCAGCCAAGCTGGCAGGGGGTCGGAGACCCAGTACTTC
J gene: TRBJ2-5
CDR3 length: 15
clone size: -
V gene: TRBV14
D gene: TRBD1

CDR3 protein: CASRWGVGNMNTEAFF
CDR3 DNA: TGTGCCAGCAGGTGGGGGGTTGGGAATATGAACACTGAAGCTTTCTTT
J gene: TRBJ1-1
CDR3 length: 16
clone size: -
V gene: TRBV27
D gene: -

CDR3 protein: CSVEGTSGGTGELFF
CDR3 DNA: TGCAGCGTCGAGGGGACTAGCGGGGGTACCGGGGAGCTGTTTTTT
J gene: TRBJ2-2
CDR3 length: 15
clone size: -
V gene: TRBV29-1
D gene: TRBD2

CDR3 protein: CASRPPAGANVLTF
CDR3 DNA: TGTGCCAGCAGACCGCCTGCTGGGGCCAACGTCCTGACTTTC
J gene: TRBJ2-6
CDR3 length: 14
clone size: -
V gene: TRBV6-5
D gene: -

CDR3 protein: CAITPGTTNYNEQFF
CDR3 DNA: TGTGCCATCACCCCCGGGACTACTAATTACAATGAGCAGTTCTTC
J gene: TRBJ2-1
CDR3 length: 15
clone size: -
V gene: TRBV10-3
D gene: TRBD2

CDR3 protein: CASSQTGFHQPQHF
CDR3 DNA: TGTGCCAGCAGTCAAACAGGGTTTCATCAGCCCCAGCATTTT
J gene: TRBJ1-5
CDR3 length: 14
clone size: -
V gene: TRBV2
D gene: -

CDR3 protein: CAWSSGGNSGNTIYF
CDR3 DNA: TGTGCCTGGAGTTCAGGGGGGAACTCTGGAAACACCATATATTTT
J gene: TRBJ1-3
CDR3 length: 15
clone size: few
V gene: TRBV30
D gene: TRBD1

CDR3 protein: CASSPTSGRGNEQFF
CDR3 DNA: TGTGCCAGCAGCCCAACTAGCGGGAGGGGCAATGAGCAGTTCTTC
J gene: TRBJ2-1
CDR3 length: 15
clone size: -
V gene: TRBV2
D gene: TRBD2

CDR3 protein: CASSVRGGLVNYEQFF
CDR3 DNA: TGTGCCAGCAGCGTCAGGGGGGGGCTGGTTAATTATGAGCAGTTCTTC
J gene: TRBJ2-1
CDR3 length: 16
clone size: -
V gene: TRBV14
D gene: -

CDR3 protein: CASSFATGGSNEQFF
CDR3 DNA: TGTGCCAGCAGTTTTGCGACAGGGGGTTCCAATGAGCAGTTCTTC
J gene: TRBJ2-1
CDR3 length: 15
clone size: -
V gene: TRBV27
D gene: TRBD1

CDR3 protein: CASSLVLAGGWNEQFF
CDR3 DNA: TGCGCCAGCAGCTTGGTTCTAGCGGGAGGGTGGAATGAGCAGTTCTTC
J gene: TRBJ2-1
CDR3 length: 16
clone size: -
V gene: TRBV5-1
D gene: TRBD2

CDR3 protein: CASPGLHNTGELFF
CDR3 DNA: TGTGCCAGCCCCGGTCTTCACAACACCGGGGAGCTGTTTTTT
J gene: TRBJ2-2
CDR3 length: 14
clone size: -
V gene: TRBV6-1
D gene: -

CDR3 protein: CASSLTQGDEKLFF
CDR3 DNA: TGTGCCAGCAGCTTAACCCAGGGGGATGAAAAACTGTTTTTT
J gene: TRBJ1-4
CDR3 length: 14
clone size: -
V gene: TRBV7-9
D gene: TRBD1

CDR3 protein: CASSLSTAIREQYF
CDR3 DNA: TGTGCCAGCAGCTTATCGACAGCTATTAGGGAGCAGTACTTC
J gene: TRBJ2-7
CDR3 length: 14
clone size: few
V gene: TRBV5-4
D gene: -

CDR3 protein: CASSVSGGSRTDTQYF
CDR3 DNA: TGTGCCAGCAGCGTTTCTGGGGGATCCAGGACAGATACGCAGTATTTT
J gene: TRBJ2-3
CDR3 length: 16
clone size: -
V gene: TRBV7-3
D gene: -

CDR3 protein: CAWSPKGIYYEQYF
CDR3 DNA: TGTGCCTGGAGCCCCAAGGGGATCTACTACGAGCAGTACTTC
J gene: TRBJ2-7
CDR3 length: 14
clone size: few
V gene: TRBV30
D gene: -

CDR3 protein: CASSLSRADTEAFF
CDR3 DNA: TGTGCCAGCAGCTTAAGCAGGGCGGACACTGAAGCTTTCTTT
J gene: TRBJ1-1
CDR3 length: 14
clone size: -
V gene: TRBV7-3
D gene: -

CDR3 protein: CASSVTGQGAYGYTF
CDR3 DNA: TGTGCCAGCAGTGTGACTGGACAGGGGGCCTATGGCTACACCTTC
J gene: TRBJ1-2
CDR3 length: 15
clone size: -
V gene: TRBV27
D gene: TRBD1

CDR3 protein: CASSRAGANVLTF
CDR3 DNA: TGTGCCAGTAGTAGGGCTGGGGCCAACGTCCTGACTTTC
J gene: TRBJ2-6
CDR3 length: 13
clone size: once
V gene: TRBV27
D gene: -